The entry below gives a single TCR beta chain sequence along with its context. Its antigen is unknown. The record originates from a study of human T cells and chemical hapten exposure. About the research overall: Investigators sensitized about 2 cm by about 2 cm of upper inner arm skin with 2% DPC. The study's findings and limits: Positive correlation was observed between PT1 expanded TCR counts and patch test score.

Specified time point: patch test 3, about 24 weeks after DPC sensitization. Described treatment: therapeutic diphenylcyclopropenone sensitization with weekly scalp DPC. Total RNA came from unfractionated whole blood. Blood collection took place prior to placing each patch test. Germline values: CDR1 SEHNR, CDR2 FQNEAQ (reference sequence). The CDR3 sequence is 15 residues long. A single record per CDR3 protein comes from TCRdb applying MiXCR to the RACE reads. The sample shows roughly 38,000 distinct CDR3 sequences, 8% to 10% of them seen only once. Specimen: whole blood, collected in connection with sensitization to the hapten diphenylcyclopropenone (DPC). The TCR sequence derives from a middle-aged man with alopecia areata. Some clones in this sample may be carry-over from other donors' samples. This chain connects TRBV7-9 to TRBJ2-3; possibly TRBD2 for D (6 bases). CDR3 sequence reads: CASVDAGRFGDTQYF. The CDR3, as DNA: TGTGCTTCGGTTGACGCAGGGAGGTTCGGAGATACGCAGTATTTT.